The 10 T cell receptor beta chains listed next were all sequenced from one sample in a study of T-cell memory formation after mild COVID-19. TCRdb re-analysed the 5' RACE reads in MiXCR, keeping a single row per CDR3 protein. The sample holds about 430,000 distinct CDR3 sequences, 18% seen once. The sequenced sample consisted of PBMCs or a T cell subset sorted from them (not recorded which). The receptors here all came from a man aged 18 to 35 who had mild COVID-19 (a few samples of this study predate the infection). Cell type and time point are not known.

The rearrangement joins TRBV29-1 to TRBJ2-3; D is perhaps TRBD1 (6 bases). Germline CDR1 reads SQVTM; CDR2 reads ANQGSEA. V gave up 6 bases and J gave up 2 bases, with 12 bases separating them. The CDR3 is 13 amino acids. CDR3 sequence reads: CSVETGTTDTQYF. The CDR3 nucleotides are TGCAGCGTAGAGACAGGTACCACAGATACGCAGTATTTT.

As to this clonotype: Relative to the germline gene, one junction end is altered; a read error may explain this. This chain connects TRBV19 to TRBJ2-4; tentatively, D is TRBD2 (6 bases). The CDR3 length is 17 residues. Germline CDR1 reads LNHDA; CDR2 reads SQIVND (reference sequence). CDR3 loop: CASSMWQMGLEGNIKYF. The CDR3 DNA is TGTGCCAGTAGTATGTGGCAGATGGGACTCGAGGGTAACATTAAGTACTTC.

CDR3 sequence (DNA): TGTGCCAGCAGTCTCGTCGCGGGGACACTGGGGGAGCTGTTTTTT. Translating it yields CASSLVAGTLGELFF. This chain connects TRBV12-3 or TRBV12-4 to TRBJ2-2; tentatively, D is TRBD1 or TRBD2 (6 bases each). The ends were cut back, 5 bases at V and 8 bases at J, with 18 bases in the middle. The length of the CDR3 is 15 residues.

This clonotype was seen only a few times. The chain employs TRBV12-3 or TRBV12-4 and TRBJ1-2, with 7 bases matching TRBD1. Trimming removed 5 bases from V and 13 bases from J; junction bases left unmatched: 13. The CDR3 consists of 13 residues. CDR3 in DNA: TGTGCCAGCAGTATCCTCCCGGGAGGGGGCCTCACCTTC. Translating gives CASSILPGGGLTF.

The V and J genes are TRBV6-2 or TRBV6-3 and TRBJ2-7; D unresolved. CDR1 is MNHEY, CDR2 SVGEGT, per germline. Deletions cut 5 bases from V and 6 bases from J, with 11 bases between. The length of the CDR3 is 12 residues. The CDR3 DNA follows: TGTGCCAGCAGTCGCTCTAGTGGCGAGCAGTACGTC. It encodes CASSRSSGEQYV.

This clonotype was seen a handful of times. This chain joins TRBV4-2 and TRBJ2-2; no clear D gene. CDR3 length: 15 residues. V was trimmed by 0 bases and J by 0 bases, leaving 5 bases between them. Germline V CDR1 and CDR2: LGHNA, YNFKEQ. CDR3 in amino acids: CASSQDAPNTGELFF. CDR3 nucleotides: TGTGCCAGCAGCCAAGATGCCCCGAACACCGGGGAGCTGTTTTTT.

This clonotype appeared a few times. The V gene is TRBV7-2, the J gene TRBJ1-5; 10 bases align to TRBD1. Trimming cost V 5 bases and J 5 bases; bases outside gene matches: 6. CDR1 is SGHTA, CDR2 FQGNSA, per germline. The CDR3 runs 15 residues. The CDR3 DNA is TGTGCCAGCAGCACTGGGACAGGGGCGTATCAGCCCCAGCATTTT. Translation: CASSTGTGAYQPQHF.

In this sample, this clonotype turned up a few times. The chain recombines TRBV12-3 or TRBV12-4 with TRBJ2-3, with D possibly TRBD2 on 5 matching bases. The V end lost 6 bases, the J end lost 6 bases, and 13 bases lay between the germline ends. The CDR3 contains 13 residues. The CDR3 protein is CASREAGGDTQYF. DNA of the CDR3: TGTGCCAGCAGGGAGGCGGGTGGGGATACGCAGTATTTT.

The V gene is TRBV10-3, the J gene TRBJ1-2; 8 bases fit TRBD1. Germline assignment: CDR1 ENHRY and CDR2 SYGVKD. This CDR3 has 12 amino acids. V dropped 10 bases and J dropped 4; count of bases not matched to a gene: 5. The CDR3 DNA sequence: TGTGCCACGGACAGGGCCGGCTATGGCTACACCTTC. Residues: CATDRAGYGYTF.

This clonotype has a handful of counts. V is TRBV12-3 or TRBV12-4 and J is TRBJ1-1, with D tentatively TRBD1 (5 bases). The CDR3 has 15 amino acids. The V and J ends lost 5 bases and 6 bases respectively, with 19 bases between them. The chain's CDR3 is CASSLLRGGNPEAFF. CDR3 coding DNA: TGTGCCAGCAGTCTTCTACGTGGGGGAAACCCTGAAGCTTTCTTT.